This TCR beta chain was sequenced during a study of spatial heterogeneity in lung cancer. Study outcomes and limitations: Follow-up blood showed ubiquitous expanded tumor TCRs less than blood at resection did.

Germline values: CDR1 SNHLY, CDR2 FYNNEI. With 6 bases clipped from V and 4 bases from J, the junction kept 4 bases outside the gene matches. This CDR3 has 14 residues. Regarding time point: sample taken at primary tumor resection. Whole RNA was taken from tumor, nontumor lung or frozen PBMC; it was then sequenced unsorted. Carried by each TCR cDNA molecule was a unique molecular identifier. TCRdb re-called the 5' RACE reads with MiXCR, one entry per CDR3 protein. The profile covers tens of thousands of distinct CDR3 sequences, with approximately 8.5% appearing a single time and 6.9% taken by the ten largest. On this clonotype: The target antigen is unknown.

The chain couples TRBV2 to TRBJ2-7, with 12 positions matching TRBD2. Sample: PBMCs, taken at surgery. This TCR derives from a male donor with early-stage non-small cell lung cancer. Here the CDR3 DNA reads TGTGCCAGCAGCGGACTAGCGGGGAGGTACGAGCAGTACTTC. Translated: CASSGLAGRYEQYF. Combining the CDR3 with reference TRBV2 and TRBJ2-7 gives the whole variable domain EPEVTQTPSHQVTQMGQEVILRCVPISNHLYFYWYRQILGQKVEFLVSFYNNEISEKSEIFDDQFSVERPDGSNFTLKIRSTKLEDSAMYFCASSGLAGRYEQYFGPGTRLTVT.